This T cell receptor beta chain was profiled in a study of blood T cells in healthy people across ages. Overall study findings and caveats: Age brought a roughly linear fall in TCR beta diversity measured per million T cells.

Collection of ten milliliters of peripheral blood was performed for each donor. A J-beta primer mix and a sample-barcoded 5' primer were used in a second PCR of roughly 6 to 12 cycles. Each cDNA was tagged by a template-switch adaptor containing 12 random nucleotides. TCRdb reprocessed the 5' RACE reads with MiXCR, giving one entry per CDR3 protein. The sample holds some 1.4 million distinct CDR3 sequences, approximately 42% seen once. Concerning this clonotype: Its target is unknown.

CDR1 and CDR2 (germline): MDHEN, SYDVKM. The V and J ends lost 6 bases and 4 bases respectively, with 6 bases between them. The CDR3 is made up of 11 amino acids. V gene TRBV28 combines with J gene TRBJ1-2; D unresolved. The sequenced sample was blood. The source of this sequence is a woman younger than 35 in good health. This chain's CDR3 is CASRDIYGYTF. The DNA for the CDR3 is TGTGCCAGCAGGGATATCTATGGCTACACCTTC.